The TCR beta chain described here comes from a study of shared clonotypes between healthy human individuals. Trimming stripped 1 base from V and 0 bases from J, with 8 bases between. CDR1 is SGHRS and CDR2 is YFSETQ in the germline V gene. The CDR3 runs to 15 residues. Cells designated naive CD8 were CD45RO-negative and were positively selected for CCR7, with terminally differentiated effector memory CD45RA+ cells excluded. An assay was performed, and its level was deep. The repertoire was sequenced with immunoSEQ multiplex PCR; TCRdb's copy has only in-frame clones and lacks some. The sample carries over 2 million clones, around 96% recorded once.

The receptor was isolated from a man between 18 and 29 years old in good health. The chain links TRBV5-1 to TRBJ2-1, with D maybe TRBD1 (5 bases). Sequencing used naive CD8+ T cells sorted from blood. Here the CDR3 DNA reads TGCGCCAGCAGCTTGAACCAGGGCTCCTACAATGAGCAGTTCTTC. Translated, it gives CASSLNQGSYNEQFF. Based on the CDR3 plus reference TRBV5-1 and TRBJ2-1, the full variable domain is KAGVTQTPRYLIKTRGQQVTLSCSPISGHRSVSWYQQTPGQGLQFLFEYFSETQRNKGNFPGRFSGRQFSNSRSEMNVSTLELGDSALYLCASSLNQGSYNEQFFGPGTRLTVL.